These T cell receptor beta chains were read from a single sample in a study of Tregs in tolerant kidney transplant recipients. Profiling relied on immunoSEQ multiplex PCR, and the TCRdb table lists in-frame clones only, not all of them. The sample yields about 44,000 clones, around 95% seen once. What these receptors recognize is not known. Sequencing input: Tregs from blood cultured with allogeneic cells. These receptors were obtained from a human donor in good health. The CDR3 runs from the conserved cysteine through the conserved F or W. The D gene is left open where the match is weak. Expanded clones get a size class; other rows say once, few or many, or leave the size out.

length: 13
size: .
D: .
J: TRBJ1-4
V: TRBV5-1
CDR3: CASRYATNEKLFF

length: 18
size: .
D: .
J: TRBJ2-6
V: TRBV15
CDR3: CATSNNRRCDKAGQRPDF

length: 14
size: .
D: TRBD1
J: TRBJ1-1
V: TRBV6-5
CDR3: CASRGQGAFTEAFF

length: 13
size: once
D: .
J: TRBJ2-3
V: TRBV5-1
CDR3: CASSLGGEDTQYF

length: 17
size: .
D: TRBD2
J: TRBJ2-7
V: TRBV4-1
CDR3: CASSQRPGLADSYEQYF

length: 15
size: .
D: .
J: TRBJ2-1
V: TRBV6-5
CDR3: CASRPEGSTYNEQFF

length: 15
size: .
D: TRBD1
J: TRBJ1-1
V: TRBV5-1
CDR3: CASRQTGVTNTEAFF

length: 14
size: once
D: TRBD1
J: TRBJ2-7
V: TRBV6-1
CDR3: CASSEAWDREEQYF

length: 15
size: .
D: .
J: TRBJ2-1
V: TRBV7-3
CDR3: CASRQTGRGDNEQFF

length: 13
size: .
D: .
J: TRBJ1-1
V: TRBV5-4
CDR3: CASSLVMNTEAFF

length: 17
size: .
D: TRBD1
J: TRBJ2-7
V: TRBV29-1
CDR3: CSASGTGGSWISYEQYF

length: 15
size: once
D: .
J: TRBJ2-3
V: TRBV6-1
CDR3: CASSDPGTRTDTQYF

length: 13
size: .
D: .
J: TRBJ2-3
V: TRBV6-5
CDR3: CASRQRSTDTQYF

length: 18
size: .
D: .
J: TRBJ1-5
V: TRBV7-2
CDR3: CASSLPNLHGSSNQPQHF

length: 15
size: once
D: TRBD1
J: TRBJ2-2
V: TRBV10-1
CDR3: CASSPVTGGTGELFF

length: 13
size: .
D: .
J: TRBJ1-1
V: TRBV29-1
CDR3: CSVEPESDTEAFF

length: 13
size: .
D: .
J: .
V: TRBV2
CDR3: CASSEDQPYEQYF

length: 15
size: .
D: .
J: TRBJ1-2
V: TRBV30
CDR3: CAWSVPPRPIGGYTF

length: 13
size: once
D: .
J: TRBJ1-2
V: TRBV19
CDR3: CASSMGVGFGYTF

length: 14
size: .
D: .
J: TRBJ2-1
V: TRBV4-2
CDR3: CASSQAALPQEQFF

length: 14
size: .
D: TRBD2
J: TRBJ2-5
V: TRBV30
CDR3: CAWSAGGWRETQYF

length: 14
size: once
D: .
J: TRBJ1-1
V: TRBV4-1
CDR3: CASRHTGISTEAFF

length: 13
size: .
D: .
J: TRBJ2-1
V: TRBV27
CDR3: CASSSYSYNEQFF

length: 16
size: .
D: .
J: TRBJ2-5
V: TRBV15
CDR3: CATSSGGLGYQETQYF

length: 15
size: .
D: .
J: TRBJ1-6
V: TRBV5-1
CDR3: CASSLGTHLNSPLHF

length: 12
size: .
D: .
J: TRBJ2-1
V: TRBV19
CDR3: CASEDRHNEQFF

length: 14
size: .
D: .
J: TRBJ2-5
V: TRBV18
CDR3: CASSPRPTQETQYF

length: 13
size: .
D: .
J: TRBJ1-5
V: TRBV5-4
CDR3: CASSGNRAQPQHF

length: 13
size: .
D: TRBD1
J: TRBJ1-2
V: TRBV29-1
CDR3: CSVGQTANYGYTF

length: 13
size: .
D: .
J: TRBJ1-2
V: TRBV5-1
CDR3: CASSAEGTYGYTF

length: 15
size: once
D: .
J: TRBJ1-2
V: TRBV5-1
CDR3: CASSFTRTNRYGYTF

length: 16
size: .
D: TRBD1
J: TRBJ1-2
V: TRBV30
CDR3: CAWRESGTGGAKGYTF

length: 15
size: .
D: .
J: TRBJ2-4
V: TRBV5-6
CDR3: CASSLTGLAKNIQYF

length: 13
size: .
D: .
J: TRBJ2-5
V: TRBV7-6
CDR3: CASSSLSQETQYF

length: 14
size: once
D: .
J: TRBJ2-1
V: TRBV11-3
CDR3: CASSSYRDGNEQFF

length: 14
size: .
D: TRBD2
J: TRBJ2-1
V: TRBV4-1
CDR3: CASSRGLAGSEQFF

length: 15
size: .
D: .
J: TRBJ1-1
V: TRBV13
CDR3: CATLKGTEHRIEAFF

length: 15
size: .
D: TRBD1
J: TRBJ1-4
V: TRBV5-1
CDR3: CASSAWTGRSEKLFF

length: 16
size: .
D: TRBD1
J: TRBJ2-1
V: TRBV11-2
CDR3: CASSSVAGTGYNEQFF

length: 13
size: .
D: .
J: TRBJ1-5
V: TRBV6-5
CDR3: CASSYSRAQPQHF

length: 14
size: .
D: .
J: TRBJ2-2
V: TRBV19
CDR3: CASSIDGNTGELFF

length: 14
size: .
D: .
J: TRBJ2-1
V: TRBV5-1
CDR3: CASSPGAPYNEQFF

length: 15
size: .
D: TRBD1
J: TRBJ1-5
V: TRBV18
CDR3: CASSPAGTGAQPQHF

length: 12
size: .
D: .
J: TRBJ1-2
V: TRBV6-6
CDR3: CASRPGTGGYTF

length: 12
size: .
D: .
J: TRBJ1-2
V: TRBV6-1
CDR3: CASTRRDYGYTF

length: 13
size: .
D: TRBD2
J: TRBJ2-1
V: TRBV11-2
CDR3: CASSATGLAGQFF

length: 15
size: .
D: .
J: TRBJ1-1
V: TRBV6-5
CDR3: CASSYSWAINTEAFF

length: 15
size: .
D: .
J: TRBJ2-3
V: TRBV29-1
CDR3: CSVSPGTGRTDTQYF

length: 13
size: .
D: .
J: TRBJ1-2
V: TRBV30
CDR3: CAWWTQANYGYTF

length: 12
size: .
D: .
J: TRBJ1-2
V: TRBV5-1
CDR3: CASSRERGRYTF

length: 18
size: .
D: .
J: TRBJ1-2
V: TRBV18
CDR3: CASSLLPPDSLGDYGYTF

length: 15
size: .
D: TRBD2
J: TRBJ2-7
V: TRBV9
CDR3: CASSVGASGTYEQYF

length: 9
size: .
D: .
J: TRBJ1-2
V: TRBV9
CDR3: CASGNGYTF

length: 14
size: .
D: .
J: TRBJ1-4
V: TRBV27
CDR3: CASKGAPTNEKLFF

length: 17
size: .
D: TRBD2
J: TRBJ2-1
V: TRBV11-2
CDR3: CASSPRLPGLAGFEQFF